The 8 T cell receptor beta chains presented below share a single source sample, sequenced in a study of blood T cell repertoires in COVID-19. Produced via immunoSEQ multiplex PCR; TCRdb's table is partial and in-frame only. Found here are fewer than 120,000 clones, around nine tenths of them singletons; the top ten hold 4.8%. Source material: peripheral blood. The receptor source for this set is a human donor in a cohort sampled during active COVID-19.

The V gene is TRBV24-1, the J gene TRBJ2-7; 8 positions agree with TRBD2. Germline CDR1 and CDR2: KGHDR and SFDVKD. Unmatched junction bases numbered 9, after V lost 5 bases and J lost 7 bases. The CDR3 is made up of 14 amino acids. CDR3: CATSGTGGTGEQYF. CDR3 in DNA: TGTGCCACCAGTGGAACGGGAGGGACGGGGGAGCAGTACTTC.

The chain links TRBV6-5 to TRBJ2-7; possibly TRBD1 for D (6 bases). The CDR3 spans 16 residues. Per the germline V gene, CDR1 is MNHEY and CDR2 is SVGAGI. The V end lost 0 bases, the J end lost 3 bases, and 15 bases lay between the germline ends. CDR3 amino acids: CASSYSAGRGDYEQYF. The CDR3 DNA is TGTGCCAGCAGTTACTCCGCAGGCAGGGGAGACTACGAGCAGTACTTC.

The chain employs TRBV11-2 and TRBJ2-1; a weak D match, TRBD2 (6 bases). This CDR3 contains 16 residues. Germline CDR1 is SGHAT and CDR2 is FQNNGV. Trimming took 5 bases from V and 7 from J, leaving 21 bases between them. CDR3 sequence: CASSPSPRGALNEQFF. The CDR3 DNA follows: TGTGCCAGCAGCCCATCCCCCCGCGGGGCCTTGAATGAGCAGTTCTTC.

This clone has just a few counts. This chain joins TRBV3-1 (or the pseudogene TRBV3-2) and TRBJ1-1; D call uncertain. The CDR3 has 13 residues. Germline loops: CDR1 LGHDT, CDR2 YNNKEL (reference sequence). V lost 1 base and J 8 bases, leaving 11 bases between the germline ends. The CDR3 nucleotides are TGTGCCAGCAGCCAAGTCCCCGGGTACGAAGCTTTCTTT. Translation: CASSQVPGYEAFF.

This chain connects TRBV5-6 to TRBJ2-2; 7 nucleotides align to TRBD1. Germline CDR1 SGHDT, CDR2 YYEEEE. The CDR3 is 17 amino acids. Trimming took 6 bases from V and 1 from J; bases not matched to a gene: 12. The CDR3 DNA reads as TGTGCCAGCATCCCTGCGGCCGGGACAGAGAACACCGGGGAGCTGTTTTTT. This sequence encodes CASIPAAGTENTGELFF.

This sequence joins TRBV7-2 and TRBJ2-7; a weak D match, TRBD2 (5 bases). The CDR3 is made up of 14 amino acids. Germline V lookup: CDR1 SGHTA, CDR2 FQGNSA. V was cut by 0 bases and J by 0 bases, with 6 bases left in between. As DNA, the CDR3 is TGTGCCAGCAGCTTAGCGGGGAGCTCCTACGAGCAGTACTTC. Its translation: CASSLAGSSYEQYF. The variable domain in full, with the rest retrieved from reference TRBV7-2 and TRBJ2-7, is GAGVSQSPSNKVTEKGKDVELRCDPISGHTALYWYRQSLGQGLEFLIYFQGNSAPDKSGLPSDRFSAERTGGSVSTLTIQRTQQEDSAVYLCASSLAGSSYEQYFGPGTRLTVT.

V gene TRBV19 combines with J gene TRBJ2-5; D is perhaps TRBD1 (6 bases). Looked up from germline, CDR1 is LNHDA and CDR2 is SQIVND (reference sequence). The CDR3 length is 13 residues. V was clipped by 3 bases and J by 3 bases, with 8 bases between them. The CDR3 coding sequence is TGTGCCAGTAGTATGAACAGGGAAGAGACCCAGTACTTC. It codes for CASSMNREETQYF.

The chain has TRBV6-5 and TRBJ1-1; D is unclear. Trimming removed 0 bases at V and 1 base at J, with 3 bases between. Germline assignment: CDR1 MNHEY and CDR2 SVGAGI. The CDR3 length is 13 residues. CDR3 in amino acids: CASSYSRNTEAFF. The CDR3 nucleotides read TGTGCCAGCAGTTACTCTAGGAACACTGAAGCTTTCTTT.